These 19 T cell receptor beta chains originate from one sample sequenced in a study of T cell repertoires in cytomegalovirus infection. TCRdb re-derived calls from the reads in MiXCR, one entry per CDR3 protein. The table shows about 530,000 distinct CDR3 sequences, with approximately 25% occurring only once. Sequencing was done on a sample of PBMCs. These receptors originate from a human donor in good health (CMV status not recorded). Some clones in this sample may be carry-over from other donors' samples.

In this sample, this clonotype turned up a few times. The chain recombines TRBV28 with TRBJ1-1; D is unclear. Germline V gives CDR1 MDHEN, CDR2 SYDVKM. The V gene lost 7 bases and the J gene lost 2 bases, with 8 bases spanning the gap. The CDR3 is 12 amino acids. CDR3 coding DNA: TGTGCCAGCACACGTATCAACACTGAAGCTTTCTTT. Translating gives CASTRINTEAFF.

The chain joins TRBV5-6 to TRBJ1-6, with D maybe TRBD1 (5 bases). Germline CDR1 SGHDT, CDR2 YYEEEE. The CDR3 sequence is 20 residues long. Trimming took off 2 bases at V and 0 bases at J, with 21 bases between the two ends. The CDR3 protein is CASSLSGGWGFSSYNSPLHF. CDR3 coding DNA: TGTGCCAGCAGCTTATCTGGAGGTTGGGGCTTCAGCTCCTATAATTCACCCCTCCACTTT.

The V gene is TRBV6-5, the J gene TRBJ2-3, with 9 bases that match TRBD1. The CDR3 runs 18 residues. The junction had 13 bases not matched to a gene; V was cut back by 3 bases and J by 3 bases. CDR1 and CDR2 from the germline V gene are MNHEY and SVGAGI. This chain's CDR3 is CASSYSYTGGAGTDTQYF. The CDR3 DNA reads TGTGCCAGCAGTTATTCTTATACAGGGGGCGCTGGGACAGATACGCAGTATTTT.

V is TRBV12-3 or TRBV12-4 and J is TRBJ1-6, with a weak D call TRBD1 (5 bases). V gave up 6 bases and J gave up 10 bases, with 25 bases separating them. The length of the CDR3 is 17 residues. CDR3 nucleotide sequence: TGTGCCAGCAGCTTCCGGGGCACTAATCGTGCCGGCTCACCCCTCCACTTT. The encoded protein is CASSFRGTNRAGSPLHF.

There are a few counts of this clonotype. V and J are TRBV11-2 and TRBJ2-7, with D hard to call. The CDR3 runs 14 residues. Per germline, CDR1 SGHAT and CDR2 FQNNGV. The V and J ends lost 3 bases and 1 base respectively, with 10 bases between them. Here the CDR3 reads CASSFSGRSYEQYF. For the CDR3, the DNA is TGTGCCAGCAGCTTTAGTGGAAGATCCTACGAGCAGTACTTC.

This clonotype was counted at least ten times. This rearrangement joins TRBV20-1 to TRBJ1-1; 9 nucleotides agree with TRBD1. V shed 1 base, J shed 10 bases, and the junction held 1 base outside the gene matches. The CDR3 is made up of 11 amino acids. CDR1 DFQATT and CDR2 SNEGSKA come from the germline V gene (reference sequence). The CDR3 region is CSARGGQGAFF. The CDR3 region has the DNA TGCAGTGCTAGAGGGGGACAGGGAGCTTTCTTT.

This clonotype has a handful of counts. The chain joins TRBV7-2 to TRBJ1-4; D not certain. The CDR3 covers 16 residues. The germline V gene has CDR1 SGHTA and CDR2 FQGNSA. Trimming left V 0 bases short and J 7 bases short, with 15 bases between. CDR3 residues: CASSLASGVIGEKLFF. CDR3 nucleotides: TGTGCCAGCAGCTTAGCATCCGGGGTGATTGGTGAAAAACTGTTTTTT. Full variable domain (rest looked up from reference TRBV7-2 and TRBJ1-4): GAGVSQSPSNKVTEKGKDVELRCDPISGHTALYWYRQSLGQGLEFLIYFQGNSAPDKSGLPSDRFSAERTGGSVSTLTIQRTQQEDSAVYLCASSLASGVIGEKLFFGSGTQLSVL.

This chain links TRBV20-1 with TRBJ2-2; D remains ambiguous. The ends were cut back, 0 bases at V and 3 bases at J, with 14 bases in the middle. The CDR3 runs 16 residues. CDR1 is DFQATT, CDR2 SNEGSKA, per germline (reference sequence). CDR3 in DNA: TGCAGTGCTAGAGATCCGGCTATCGAGGACACCGGGGAGCTGTTTTTT. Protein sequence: CSARDPAIEDTGELFF.

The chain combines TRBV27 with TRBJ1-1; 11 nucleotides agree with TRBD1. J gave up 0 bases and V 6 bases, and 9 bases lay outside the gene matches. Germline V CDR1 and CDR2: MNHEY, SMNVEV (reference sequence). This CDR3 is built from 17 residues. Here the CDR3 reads CASSRTGGEWLNTEAFF. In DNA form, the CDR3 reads TGTGCCAGCAGCCGGACAGGGGGCGAGTGGCTGAACACTGAAGCTTTCTTT.

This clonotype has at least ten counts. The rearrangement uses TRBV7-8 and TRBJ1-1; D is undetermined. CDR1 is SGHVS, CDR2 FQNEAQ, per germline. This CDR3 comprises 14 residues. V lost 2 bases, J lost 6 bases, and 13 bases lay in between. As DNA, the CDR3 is TGTGCCAGCAGCTTACAGCGCCTAACCCCTGAAGCTTTCTTT. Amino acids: CASSLQRLTPEAFF.

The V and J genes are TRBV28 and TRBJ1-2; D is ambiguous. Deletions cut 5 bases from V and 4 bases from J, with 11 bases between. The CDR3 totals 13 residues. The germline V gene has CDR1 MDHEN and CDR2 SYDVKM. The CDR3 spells CASSPQTTYGYTF. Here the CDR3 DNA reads TGTGCCAGCAGTCCTCAAACCACCTATGGCTACACCTTC.

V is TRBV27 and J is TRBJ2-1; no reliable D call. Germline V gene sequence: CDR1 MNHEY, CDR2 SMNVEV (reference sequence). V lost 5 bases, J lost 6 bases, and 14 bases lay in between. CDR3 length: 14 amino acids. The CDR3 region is CASSEPSVLNEQFF. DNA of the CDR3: TGTGCCAGCAGTGAGCCGTCGGTACTCAATGAGCAGTTCTTC.

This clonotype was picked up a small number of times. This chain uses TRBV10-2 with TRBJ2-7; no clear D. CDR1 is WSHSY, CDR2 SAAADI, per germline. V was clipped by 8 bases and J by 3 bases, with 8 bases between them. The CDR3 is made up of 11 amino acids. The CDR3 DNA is TGCGCCAGCGGAACAAACTACGAGCAGTACGTC. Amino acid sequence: CASGTNYEQYV.

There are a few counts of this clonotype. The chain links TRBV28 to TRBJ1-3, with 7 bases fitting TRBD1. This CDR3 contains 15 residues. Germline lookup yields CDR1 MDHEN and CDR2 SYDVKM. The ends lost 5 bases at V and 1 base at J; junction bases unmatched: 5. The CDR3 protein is CASSRTGESGNTIYF. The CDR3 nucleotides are TGTGCCAGCAGTAGGACAGGCGAATCTGGAAACACCATATATTTT.

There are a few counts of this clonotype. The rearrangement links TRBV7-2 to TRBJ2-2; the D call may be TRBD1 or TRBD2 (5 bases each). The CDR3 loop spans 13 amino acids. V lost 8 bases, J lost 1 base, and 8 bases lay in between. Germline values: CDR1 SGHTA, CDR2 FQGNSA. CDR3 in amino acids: CASRDRNTGELFF. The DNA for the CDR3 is TGTGCCAGCCGGGACCGGAACACCGGGGAGCTGTTTTTT.

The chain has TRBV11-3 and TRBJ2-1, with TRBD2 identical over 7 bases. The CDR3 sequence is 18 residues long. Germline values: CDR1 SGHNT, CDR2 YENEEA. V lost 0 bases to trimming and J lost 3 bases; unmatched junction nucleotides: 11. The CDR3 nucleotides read TGTGCCAGCAGCTTAGATCTAGGGGCTAGCGGAAACTACAATGAGCAGTTCTTC. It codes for CASSLDLGASGNYNEQFF.

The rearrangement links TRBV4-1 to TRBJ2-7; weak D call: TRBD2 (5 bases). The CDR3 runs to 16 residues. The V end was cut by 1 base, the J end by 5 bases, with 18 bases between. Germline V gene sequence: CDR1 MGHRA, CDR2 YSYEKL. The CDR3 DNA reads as TGCGCCAGCAGCCAAGTGCTGGCTAGCTTTGTCGACGAGCAGTACTTC. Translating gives CASSQVLASFVDEQYF.

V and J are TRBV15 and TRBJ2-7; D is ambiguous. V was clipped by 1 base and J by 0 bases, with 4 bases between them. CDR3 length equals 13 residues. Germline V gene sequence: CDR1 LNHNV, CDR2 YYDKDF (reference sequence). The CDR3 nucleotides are TGTGCCACCAGCAGAGGAAGCTCCTACGAGCAGTACGTC. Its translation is CATSRGSSYEQYV.

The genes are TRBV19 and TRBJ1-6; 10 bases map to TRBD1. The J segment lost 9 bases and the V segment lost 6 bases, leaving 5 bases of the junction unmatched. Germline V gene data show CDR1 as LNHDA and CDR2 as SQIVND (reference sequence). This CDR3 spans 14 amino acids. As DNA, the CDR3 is TGTGCCAGTAGACAGACAGGGGGCGGTTCACCCCTCCACTTT. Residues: CASRQTGGGSPLHF.